This T cell receptor (beta chain) was documented in a study of shared clonotypes between healthy human individuals. Donors were healthy HIV-negative adults without recently reported acute infections or vaccinations. Concerning this clone itself: The target antigen is unknown.

In replicate PCRs of sorted subsets, about 190 ng DNA, approximately 30,000 T cell genomes, was used. Only in-frame clones appear in the TCRdb table, and some are missing; sequencing was by immunoSEQ multiplex PCR. Of a few million clones listed, over 85% were seen once; the top ten hold over 0.12%. Study-level points and caveats: An effect of sequencing depth on clonotype sharing among donors was expected.

Germline-derived CDR1 and CDR2 are GTSNPN and SVGIG (reference sequence). There are 13 residues in the CDR3. V shed 0 bases and J shed 2 bases, with 7 bases lying between them. What was sequenced was naive CD4+ T cells sorted from blood. Subset described: CD45RA+ positively selected. The clonotype was recovered from a man between 18 and 35 years old in good health. V is TRBV30 and J is TRBJ1-2; D is ambiguous. The CDR3 here is CAWSVEGNYGYTF. CDR3 in DNA: TGTGCCTGGAGTGTGGAAGGCAACTATGGCTACACCTTC.